These T cell receptor beta chains were read from a single sample in a study of T cell repertoires in cytomegalovirus infection. Antigens of these TCRs are unknown. TCRdb redid the calling of the reads with MiXCR, one entry per CDR3 protein. This table holds about 830,000 distinct CDR3 sequences, approximately 32% found once. Sample: cultured CD8+ T cells from PBMCs, taken from culture after CMV antigen stimulation. Source of these receptors: a human donor in good health (CMV status not recorded). Some clones in this sample may be carry-over from other donors' samples. Both conserved end residues are part of each CDR3. The order of the fields is V gene, clone size, J gene, D gene, CDR3 protein, CDR3 DNA. A D gene is named only where the DNA matches it firmly. Size is stated for part of the rows, as once, few or many counts, or as a class when the clone is expanded.

V gene: TRBV7-2
clone size: many
J gene: TRBJ2-1
D gene: TRBD2
CDR3 protein: CASSGTGGSYNEQFF
CDR3 DNA: TGTGCCAGCAGCGGAACGGGGGGCTCCTACAATGAGCAGTTCTTC

V gene: TRBV27
clone size: many
J gene: TRBJ1-3
D gene: NA
CDR3 protein: CASSPGTPRNTIYF
CDR3 DNA: TGTGCCAGCAGTCCCGGGACACCCAGAAACACCATATATTTT

V gene: TRBV6-5
clone size: few
J gene: TRBJ1-1
D gene: NA
CDR3 protein: CASSYSPLGMNTEAFF
CDR3 DNA: TGTGCCAGCAGTTACAGTCCGTTGGGGATGAACACTGAAGCTTTCTTT

V gene: TRBV27
clone size: few
J gene: TRBJ1-2
D gene: NA
CDR3 protein: CASSFRGVNYGYTF
CDR3 DNA: TGTGCCAGCAGTTTTAGGGGTGTAAACTATGGCTACACCTTC

V gene: TRBV7-2
clone size: few
J gene: TRBJ2-1
D gene: NA
CDR3 protein: CASSLGPYRGEQFF
CDR3 DNA: TGTGCCAGCAGCCTGGGCCCGTACCGGGGTGAGCAGTTCTTC

V gene: TRBV6-6
clone size: many
J gene: TRBJ1-1
D gene: NA
CDR3 protein: CASSYEWGNTEAFF
CDR3 DNA: TGTGCCAGCAGTTACGAGTGGGGAAACACTGAAGCTTTCTTT

V gene: TRBV19
clone size: NA
J gene: TRBJ1-1
D gene: TRBD1
CDR3 protein: CASSSQGAVEAFF
CDR3 DNA: TGTGCCAGTAGTTCACAGGGGGCTGTTGAAGCTTTCTTT

V gene: TRBV6-5
clone size: once
J gene: TRBJ2-3
D gene: TRBD1
CDR3 protein: CASSSSGGQGTDTQYF
CDR3 DNA: TGTGCCAGCAGTTCTTCAGGGGGACAGGGCACAGATACGCAGTATTTT

V gene: TRBV13
clone size: NA
J gene: TRBJ1-1
D gene: TRBD1
CDR3 protein: CASSLGGRGQQNTEAFF
CDR3 DNA: TGTGCCAGCAGCTTAGGGGGTAGGGGACAGCAGAACACTGAAGCTTTCTTT

V gene: TRBV27
clone size: few
J gene: TRBJ2-1
D gene: TRBD2
CDR3 protein: CASSPKRGSSYNEQFF
CDR3 DNA: TGTGCCAGCAGTCCCAAGCGGGGGAGCTCCTACAATGAGCAGTTCTTC

V gene: TRBV19
clone size: few
J gene: TRBJ2-1
D gene: NA
CDR3 protein: CASSISGSGEQFF
CDR3 DNA: TGTGCCAGTAGTATAAGTGGTTCCGGTGAGCAGTTCTTC

V gene: TRBV6-1
clone size: few
J gene: TRBJ2-1
D gene: NA
CDR3 protein: CASGENEQFF
CDR3 DNA: TGTGCCAGCGGTGAAAATGAGCAGTTCTTC

V gene: TRBV6-1
clone size: NA
J gene: TRBJ1-5
D gene: NA
CDR3 protein: CASKREGQPQHF
CDR3 DNA: TGTGCCAGCAAAAGGGAGGGACAGCCCCAGCATTTT

V gene: TRBV6-1
clone size: NA
J gene: TRBJ2-1
D gene: NA
CDR3 protein: CASPGGGDYNEQFF
CDR3 DNA: TGTGCCAGCCCCGGAGGGGGCGATTACAATGAGCAGTTCTTC

V gene: TRBV7-4
clone size: NA
J gene: TRBJ2-6
D gene: TRBD1
CDR3 protein: CASSSRDRGHNPTGANVLTF
CDR3 DNA: TGTGCCAGCAGCTCGAGGGACAGGGGCCATAATCCGACTGGGGCCAACGTCCTGACTTTC

V gene: TRBV27
clone size: NA
J gene: TRBJ2-7
D gene: NA
CDR3 protein: CASSPPKGQIYEQYF
CDR3 DNA: TGTGCCAGCAGCCCTCCCAAAGGACAGATATACGAGCAGTACTTC

V gene: TRBV19
clone size: NA
J gene: TRBJ2-7
D gene: NA
CDR3 protein: CASSTSGKTGDYEQYF
CDR3 DNA: TGTGCCAGTAGTACATCGGGCAAGACAGGAGACTACGAGCAGTACTTC

V gene: TRBV7-6
clone size: NA
J gene: TRBJ2-7
D gene: NA
CDR3 protein: CASSLVGEYEQYF
CDR3 DNA: TGTGCCAGCAGCTTAGTCGGGGAGTACGAGCAGTACTTC

V gene: TRBV15
clone size: NA
J gene: TRBJ1-1
D gene: NA
CDR3 protein: CATSRFGNTEAFF
CDR3 DNA: TGTGCCACCAGCAGATTCGGAAACACTGAAGCTTTCTTT

V gene: TRBV20-1
clone size: once
J gene: TRBJ2-2
D gene: TRBD1
CDR3 protein: CSARVADRGWNTGELFF
CDR3 DNA: TGCAGTGCTAGAGTCGCGGACAGGGGATGGAACACCGGGGAGCTGTTTTTT

V gene: TRBV6-5
clone size: few
J gene: TRBJ1-4
D gene: NA
CDR3 protein: CASSPGPRPNEKLFF
CDR3 DNA: TGTGCCAGCTCCCCCGGACCCAGACCTAATGAAAAACTGTTTTTT

V gene: TRBV7-3
clone size: NA
J gene: TRBJ1-1
D gene: NA
CDR3 protein: CASSPVRRGAGTEAFF
CDR3 DNA: TGTGCCAGCAGCCCCGTCCGTAGGGGGGCGGGCACTGAAGCTTTCTTT

V gene: TRBV12-3/TRBV12-4
clone size: NA
J gene: TRBJ2-1
D gene: TRBD2
CDR3 protein: CASSFSSGGSPYNEQFF
CDR3 DNA: TGTGCCAGCAGTTTCTCTAGCGGGGGCTCCCCCTACAATGAGCAGTTCTTC

V gene: TRBV7-8
clone size: few
J gene: TRBJ2-1
D gene: TRBD1
CDR3 protein: CASSLQGAPYNEQFF
CDR3 DNA: TGTGCCAGCAGCCTACAGGGGGCTCCTTACAATGAGCAGTTCTTC

V gene: TRBV11-2
clone size: few
J gene: TRBJ2-2
D gene: NA
CDR3 protein: CASSLSGSEGELFF
CDR3 DNA: TGTGCCAGCAGCTTATCGGGGTCGGAGGGGGAGCTGTTTTTT

V gene: TRBV7-6
clone size: many
J gene: TRBJ2-3
D gene: NA
CDR3 protein: CASSLELGFSTDTQYF
CDR3 DNA: TGTGCCAGCAGCTTAGAATTGGGGTTTAGCACAGATACGCAGTATTTT

V gene: TRBV7-9
clone size: NA
J gene: TRBJ2-1
D gene: TRBD2
CDR3 protein: CASSLLAGPNNEQFF
CDR3 DNA: TGTGCCAGCAGCCTCTTAGCGGGGCCCAACAATGAGCAGTTCTTC

V gene: TRBV27
clone size: few
J gene: TRBJ2-5
D gene: NA
CDR3 protein: CASSFIGTQETQYF
CDR3 DNA: TGTGCCAGCAGTTTCATCGGGACACAAGAGACCCAGTACTTC

V gene: TRBV5-1
clone size: NA
J gene: TRBJ2-5
D gene: NA
CDR3 protein: CASSSPTEQETQYF
CDR3 DNA: TGCGCCAGCAGCTCCCCGACAGAACAAGAGACCCAGTACTTC

V gene: TRBV27
clone size: NA
J gene: TRBJ2-1
D gene: NA
CDR3 protein: CASSSWTEQFF
CDR3 DNA: TGTGCCAGCAGCTCCTGGACTGAGCAGTTCTTC

V gene: TRBV7-6
clone size: many
J gene: TRBJ2-1
D gene: TRBD2
CDR3 protein: CASRVAGGRGNEQFF
CDR3 DNA: TGTGCCAGCAGGGTAGCGGGGGGCCGAGGGAATGAGCAGTTCTTC

V gene: TRBV7-9
clone size: NA
J gene: TRBJ2-1
D gene: NA
CDR3 protein: CASRSGISSYNEQFF
CDR3 DNA: TGTGCCAGCAGGTCTGGGATAAGCTCCTACAATGAGCAGTTCTTC

V gene: TRBV6-2/TRBV6-3
clone size: once
J gene: TRBJ1-6
D gene: NA
CDR3 protein: CASTFGNLDSPLHF
CDR3 DNA: TGTGCCAGCACCTTCGGGAACCTGGATTCACCCCTCCACTTT

V gene: TRBV13
clone size: NA
J gene: TRBJ2-2
D gene: TRBD1
CDR3 protein: CASSWTGVDTGELFF
CDR3 DNA: TGTGCCAGCAGCTGGACAGGGGTTGACACCGGGGAGCTGTTTTTT

V gene: TRBV7-9
clone size: few
J gene: TRBJ2-5
D gene: NA
CDR3 protein: CASSSPQGGGTQYF
CDR3 DNA: TGTGCCAGCAGCTCACCGCAGGGTGGGGGGACCCAGTACTTC

V gene: TRBV20-1
clone size: NA
J gene: TRBJ2-3
D gene: NA
CDR3 protein: CSAQETDTQYF
CDR3 DNA: TGCAGTGCACAGGAGACAGATACGCAGTATTTT